This T cell receptor beta chain was obtained from a study of T-cell memory formation after mild COVID-19. Germline CDR1 reads LGHNA; CDR2 reads YSLEER. With 0 bases removed from V and 2 bases from J, the gap between germline ends came to 10 bases. The CDR3 extends over 15 amino acids. The 5'RACE method, run with constant-segment primers, produced TCR alpha and TCR beta cDNA libraries (carrying sample barcodes and UMIs). TCRdb used MiXCR to reprocess the 5' RACE reads, holding one entry per CDR3 protein. Among 300,000 to 400,000 distinct CDR3 sequences listed, approximately 15% were seen once. The sequence derives from a man younger than 35 who had mild COVID-19 (a few samples of this study predate the infection). Cell type and time point are not known. The specimen sequenced was PBMCs or a T cell subset sorted from them (not recorded which). The V gene is TRBV4-3, the J gene TRBJ1-2; no firm D call. The CDR3 loop is CASSQELVPNYGYTF. The CDR3 DNA reads TGCGCCAGCAGCCAAGAGTTAGTGCCCAACTATGGCTACACCTTC.